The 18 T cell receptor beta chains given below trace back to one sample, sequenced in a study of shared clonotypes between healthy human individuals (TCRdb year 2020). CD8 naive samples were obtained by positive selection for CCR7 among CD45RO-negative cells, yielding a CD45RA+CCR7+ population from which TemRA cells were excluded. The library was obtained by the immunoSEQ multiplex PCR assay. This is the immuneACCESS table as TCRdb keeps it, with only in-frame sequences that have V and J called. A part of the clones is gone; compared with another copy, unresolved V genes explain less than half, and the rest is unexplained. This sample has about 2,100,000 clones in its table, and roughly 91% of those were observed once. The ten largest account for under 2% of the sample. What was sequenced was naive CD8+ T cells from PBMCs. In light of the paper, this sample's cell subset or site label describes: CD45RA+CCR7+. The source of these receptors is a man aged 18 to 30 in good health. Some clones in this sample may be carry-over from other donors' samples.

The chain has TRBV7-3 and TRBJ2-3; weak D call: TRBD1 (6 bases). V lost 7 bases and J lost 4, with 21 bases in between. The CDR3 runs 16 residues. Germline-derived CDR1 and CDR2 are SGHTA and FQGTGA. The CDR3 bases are TGTGCCAGCAAAATCCCGGACAGCCACCGGGCAGATACGCAGTATTTT. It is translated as CASKIPDSHRADTQYF.

The CDR3 region has the DNA TGTGCCAGCAGCTTCGATTCTGGGGCCAACGTCCTGACTTTC. Protein: CASSFDSGANVLTF. J is TRBJ2-6 and V is TRBV28, with no clear D. The CDR3 spans 14 residues. The ends were cut back, 6 bases at V and 1 base at J, with 7 bases in the middle. Germline V gene lookup returns CDR1 MDHEN and CDR2 SYDVKM.

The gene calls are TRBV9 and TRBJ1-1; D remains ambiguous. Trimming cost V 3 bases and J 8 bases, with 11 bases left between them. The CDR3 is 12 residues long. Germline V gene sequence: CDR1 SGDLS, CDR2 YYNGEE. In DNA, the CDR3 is TGTGCCAGCAGCGGACCTCTGGGGGAAGCTTTCTTT. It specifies CASSGPLGEAFF.

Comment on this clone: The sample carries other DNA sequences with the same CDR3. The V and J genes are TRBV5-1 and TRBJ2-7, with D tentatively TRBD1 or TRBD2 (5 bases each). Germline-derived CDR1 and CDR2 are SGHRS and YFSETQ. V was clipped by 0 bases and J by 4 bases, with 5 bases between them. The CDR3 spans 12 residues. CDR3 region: CASSLGGYEQYF. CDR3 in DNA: TGCGCCAGCAGCTTGGGGGGGTACGAGCAGTACTTC.

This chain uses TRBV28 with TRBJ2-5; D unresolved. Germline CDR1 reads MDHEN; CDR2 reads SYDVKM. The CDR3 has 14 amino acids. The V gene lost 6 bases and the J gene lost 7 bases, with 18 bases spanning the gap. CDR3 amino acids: CASRVHDQVWTQYF. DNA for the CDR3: TGTGCCAGCAGGGTGCATGACCAGGTGTGGACCCAGTACTTC.

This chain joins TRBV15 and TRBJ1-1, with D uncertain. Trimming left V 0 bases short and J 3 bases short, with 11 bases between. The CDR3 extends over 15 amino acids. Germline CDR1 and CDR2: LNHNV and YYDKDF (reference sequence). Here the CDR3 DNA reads TGTGCCACCAGCAGAGACGGTTGGTGGGACACTGAAGCTTTCTTT. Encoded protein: CATSRDGWWDTEAFF.

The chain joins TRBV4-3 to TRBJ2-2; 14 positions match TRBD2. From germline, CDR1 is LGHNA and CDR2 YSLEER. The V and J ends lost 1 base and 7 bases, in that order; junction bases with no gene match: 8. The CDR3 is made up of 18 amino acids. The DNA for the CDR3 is TGCGCCAGCAGCCAAGTAAGACTAGCGGGAGGGCCAGGCGGGGAGCTGTTTTTT. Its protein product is CASSQVRLAGGPGGELFF.

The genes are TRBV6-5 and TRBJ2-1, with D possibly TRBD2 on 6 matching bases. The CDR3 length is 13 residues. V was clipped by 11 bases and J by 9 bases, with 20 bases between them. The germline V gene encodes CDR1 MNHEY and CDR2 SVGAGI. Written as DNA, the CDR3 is TGTGCCGGGGGAGGAGGGCCCGGGAGTGAGCAGTTCTTC. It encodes CAGGGGPGSEQFF.

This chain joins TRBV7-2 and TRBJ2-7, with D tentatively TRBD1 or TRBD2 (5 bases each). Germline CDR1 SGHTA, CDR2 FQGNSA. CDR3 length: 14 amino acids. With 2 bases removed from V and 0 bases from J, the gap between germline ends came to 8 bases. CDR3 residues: CASSLRGASYEQYF. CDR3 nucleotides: TGTGCCAGCAGCTTACGAGGGGCCTCCTACGAGCAGTACTTC. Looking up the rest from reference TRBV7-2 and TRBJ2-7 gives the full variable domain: GAGVSQSPSNKVTEKGKDVELRCDPISGHTALYWYRQSLGQGLEFLIYFQGNSAPDKSGLPSDRFSAERTGGSVSTLTIQRTQQEDSAVYLCASSLRGASYEQYFGPGTRLTVT.

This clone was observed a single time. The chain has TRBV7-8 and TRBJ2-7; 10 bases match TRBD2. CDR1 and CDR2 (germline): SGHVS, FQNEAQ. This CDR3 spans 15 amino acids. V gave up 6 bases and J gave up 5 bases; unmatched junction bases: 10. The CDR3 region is CASRPSGRAGDEQYF. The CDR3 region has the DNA TGTGCCAGCAGACCGAGCGGGAGGGCCGGGGACGAGCAGTACTTC.

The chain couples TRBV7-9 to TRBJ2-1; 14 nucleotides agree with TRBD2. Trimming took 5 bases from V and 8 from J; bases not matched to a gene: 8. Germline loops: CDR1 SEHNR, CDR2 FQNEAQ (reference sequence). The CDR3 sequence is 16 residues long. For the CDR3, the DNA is TGTGCCAGCAGCCCGGGGACTAGCGGGAGAAGCGATGAGCAGTTCTTC. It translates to CASSPGTSGRSDEQFF.

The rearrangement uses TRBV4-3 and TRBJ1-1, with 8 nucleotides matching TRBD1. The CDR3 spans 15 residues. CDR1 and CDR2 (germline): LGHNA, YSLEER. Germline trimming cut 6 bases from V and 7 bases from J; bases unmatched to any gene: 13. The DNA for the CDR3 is TGCGCCAGCAGTTTTGGCAGGGGGCCTGAGAATGAAGCTTTCTTT. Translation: CASSFGRGPENEAFF.

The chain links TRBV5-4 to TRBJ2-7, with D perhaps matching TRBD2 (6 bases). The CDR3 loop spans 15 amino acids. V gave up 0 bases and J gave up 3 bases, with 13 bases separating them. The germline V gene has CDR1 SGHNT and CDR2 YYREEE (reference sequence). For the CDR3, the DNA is TGTGCCAGCAGCTTGGGCGGGACGGCAGGCTACGAGCAGTACTTC. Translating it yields CASSLGGTAGYEQYF.

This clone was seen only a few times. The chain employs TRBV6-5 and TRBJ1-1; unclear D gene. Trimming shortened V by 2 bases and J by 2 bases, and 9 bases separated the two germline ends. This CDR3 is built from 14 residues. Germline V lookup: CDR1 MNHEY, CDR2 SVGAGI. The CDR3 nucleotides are TGTGCCAGCAGTTACGAGACACAAAACACTGAAGCTTTCTTT. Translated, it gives CASSYETQNTEAFF.

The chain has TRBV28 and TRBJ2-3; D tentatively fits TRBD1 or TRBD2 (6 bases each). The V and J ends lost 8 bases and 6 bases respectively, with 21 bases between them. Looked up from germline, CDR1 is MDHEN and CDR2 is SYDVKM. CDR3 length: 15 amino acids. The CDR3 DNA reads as TGTGCCAGCCAGGCCGGCCGGGGGCGATTTGATACGCAGTATTTT. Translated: CASQAGRGRFDTQYF. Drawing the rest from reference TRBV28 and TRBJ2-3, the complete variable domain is DVKVTQSSRYLVKRTGEKVFLECVQDMDHENMFWYRQDPGLGLRLIYFSYDVKMKEKGDIPEGYSVSREKKERFSLILESASTNQTSMYLCASQAGRGRFDTQYFGPGTRLTVL.

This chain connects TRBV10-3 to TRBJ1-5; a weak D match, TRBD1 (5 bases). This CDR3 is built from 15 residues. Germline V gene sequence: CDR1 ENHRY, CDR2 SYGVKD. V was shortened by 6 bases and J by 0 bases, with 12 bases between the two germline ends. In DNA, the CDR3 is TGTGCCATCAGGGAAGGGGAATATAGCAATCAGCCCCAGCATTTT. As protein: CAIREGEYSNQPQHF.

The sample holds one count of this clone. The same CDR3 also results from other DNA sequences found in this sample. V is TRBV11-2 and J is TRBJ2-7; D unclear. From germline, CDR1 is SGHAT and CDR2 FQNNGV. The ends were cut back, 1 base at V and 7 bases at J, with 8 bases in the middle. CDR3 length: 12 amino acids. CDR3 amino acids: CASSLGPWEQYF. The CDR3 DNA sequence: TGTGCCAGCAGCTTAGGACCGTGGGAGCAGTACTTC. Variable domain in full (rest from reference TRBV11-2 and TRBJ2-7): EAGVAQSPRYKIIEKRQSVAFWCNPISGHATLYWYQQILGQGPKLLIQFQNNGVVDDSQLPKDRFSAERLKGVDSTLKIQPAKLEDSAVYLCASSLGPWEQYFGPGTRLTVT.

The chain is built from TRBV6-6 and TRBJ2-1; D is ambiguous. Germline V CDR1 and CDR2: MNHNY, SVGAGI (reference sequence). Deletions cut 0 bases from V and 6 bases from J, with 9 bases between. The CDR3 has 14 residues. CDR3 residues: CASSYSLPPNEQFF. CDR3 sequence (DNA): TGTGCCAGCAGTTACTCGCTACCACCCAATGAGCAGTTCTTC.